Shown below are 6 T cell receptor beta chains from a single sample sequenced in a study of blood T cell repertoires in COVID-19. The protocol was immunoSEQ multiplex PCR, while the TCRdb copy is restricted to in-frame clones and leaves out a portion. The sample includes fewer than 250,000 clones, around 87% seen only once; the top ten take more than 2.5%. Sample: peripheral blood. All receptors come from a man aged 55 to 70 with acute or convalescent COVID-19.

The DNA of the CDR3 is TGTGCCAGCAGCTCGACTAGCGGGGTGAACACCGGGGAGCTGTTTTTT. The encoded protein is CASSSTSGVNTGELFF. The V call is TRBV5-4, the J call TRBJ2-2, with 11 bases fitting TRBD2. Germline CDR1 reads SGHNT; CDR2 reads YYREEE (reference sequence). V lost 3 bases to trimming and J lost 1 base; unmatched junction nucleotides: 2. The length of the CDR3 is 16 residues.

Comment on this clone: This specimen includes other DNA sequences encoding the same CDR3. The chain employs TRBV5-1 and TRBJ2-5, with TRBD2 matching over 8 bases. Germline assignment: CDR1 SGHRS and CDR2 YFSETQ. With V trimmed by 2 bases and J by 1 base, 1 base remained unmatched. The CDR3 contains 14 residues. The CDR3 coding sequence is TGCGCCAGCAGCTTAACTAGCGGCCAAGAGACCCAGTACTTC. It translates to CASSLTSGQETQYF.

The chain is built from TRBV24-1 and TRBJ2-3, with D possibly matching TRBD1 (6 bases). The V gene's germline CDR1 is KGHDR and CDR2 SFDVKD. This CDR3 region has 15 residues. The V gene lost 1 base and the J gene lost 3 bases, with 10 bases spanning the gap. Here the CDR3 reads CATSDLGGPTDTQYF. The DNA of the CDR3 is TGTGCCACCAGTGATTTAGGGGGTCCTACAGATACGCAGTATTTT.

The V gene is TRBV5-8, the J gene TRBJ2-7; TRBD1 matches 8 bases. Germline CDR1 is SGHTS and CDR2 is YDEGEE. This CDR3 is built from 15 residues. Trimming removed 4 bases from V and 1 base from J; junction bases left unmatched: 7. The CDR3: CASSPRDRSSYEQYF. The CDR3 nucleotides read TGTGCCAGCAGCCCCCGGGACAGGTCATCCTACGAGCAGTACTTC.

The CDR3 loop reads CASSPGAGDEQYF. In DNA, the CDR3 is TGTGCCAGCAGTCCCGGGGCGGGGGACGAGCAGTACTTC. V usage is TRBV4-2 and J usage is TRBJ2-7; 7 bases align to TRBD2. Trimming removed 6 bases from V and 5 bases from J; junction bases left unmatched: 7. CDR1 and CDR2 from the germline V gene are LGHNA and YNFKEQ. The CDR3 length is 13 residues.

The chain carries TRBV18 and TRBJ2-2; the match to TRBD2 covers 10 bases. The CDR3 loop spans 15 amino acids. Germline-derived CDR1 and CDR2 are KGHSH and LQKENI. With 8 bases clipped from V and 5 bases from J, the junction kept 8 bases outside the gene matches. This CDR3 is CASVTGLATTGELFF. CDR3 DNA: TGTGCCAGCGTCACGGGACTAGCGACGACCGGGGAGCTGTTTTTT.